This T cell receptor beta chain was sequenced during a study of T cells after somatic rescue of genetic block. With 5 bases clipped from V and 4 bases from J, the junction kept 4 bases outside the gene matches. The CDR3 is 14 residues long. CDR1 and CDR2 (germline): SEHNR, FQNEAQ (reference sequence). Sequencing used immunoSEQ multiplex PCR; TCRdb keeps in-frame clones, though not all of them. The top ten clones hold about 1.5% of a sample with 85,000 to 100,000 clones, about 90% of them seen once. The chain combines TRBV7-9 with TRBJ1-2; 10 bases are a match to TRBD1. Sequencing was carried out using peripheral blood mononuclear cells (PBMCs). This receptor was taken from a young woman. The DNA of the CDR3 is TGTGCCAGCAGCACGACAGGGGGCGGCTATGGCTACACCTTC. Protein sequence: CASSTTGGGYGYTF.